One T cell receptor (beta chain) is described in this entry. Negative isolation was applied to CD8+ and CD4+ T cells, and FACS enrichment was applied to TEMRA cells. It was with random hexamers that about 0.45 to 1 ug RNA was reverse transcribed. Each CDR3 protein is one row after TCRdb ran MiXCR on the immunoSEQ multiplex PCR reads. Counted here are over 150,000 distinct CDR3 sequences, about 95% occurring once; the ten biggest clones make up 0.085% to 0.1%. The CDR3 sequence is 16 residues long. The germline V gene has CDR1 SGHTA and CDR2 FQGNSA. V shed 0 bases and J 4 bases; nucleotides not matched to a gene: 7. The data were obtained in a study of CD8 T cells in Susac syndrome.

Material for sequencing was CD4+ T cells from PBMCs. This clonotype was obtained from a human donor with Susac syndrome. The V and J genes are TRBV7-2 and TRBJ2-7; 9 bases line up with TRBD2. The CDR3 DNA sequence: TGTGCCAGCAGCTTAGCCGGCGGGAGGGCCGGGTACGAGCAGTACTTC. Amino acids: CASSLAGGRAGYEQYF.